A single sample gave rise to the 28 T cell receptor beta chains below, sequenced in a study of T cell repertoires in cytomegalovirus infection. One entry per CDR3 protein results from TCRdb running MiXCR on the reads. The data show more than 500,000 distinct CDR3 sequences, approximately 15% seen once. Sample: CD8+ T cells from PBMCs. The receptors here all came from a human donor in good health (CMV status not recorded). Some clones in this sample may be carry-over from other donors' samples.

The genes are TRBV19 and TRBJ1-6; 8 bases match TRBD1. The V segment lost 4 bases and the J segment 4 bases; nucleotides outside the gene matches: 24. This CDR3 is 22 amino acids long. CDR1 is LNHDA and CDR2 is SQIVND in the germline V gene (reference sequence). The DNA of the CDR3 is TGTGCCAGTAGTACCCGACAGGGGACACCGTATCGAGAACTCGCATATAATTCACCCCTCCACTTT. Translation: CASSTRQGTPYRELAYNSPLHF.

This clonotype was detected only a few times. The chain uses TRBV20-1 and TRBJ2-2, with D hard to call. The CDR3 has 13 amino acids. V was pared by 5 bases and J by 0 bases, with 7 bases between. Germline V CDR1 and CDR2: DFQATT, SNEGSKA (reference sequence). The CDR3 reads CSALPANTGELFF. The CDR3, as DNA: TGCAGTGCTCTGCCCGCGAACACCGGGGAGCTGTTTTTT.

In this sample, this clonotype turned up many times. The gene calls are TRBV7-6 and TRBJ1-1, with 7 bases identical to TRBD1. The CDR3 has 14 residues. The germline gives CDR1 SGHVS, CDR2 FNYEAQ. Unmatched junction bases numbered 9, after V lost 5 bases and J lost 6 bases. The chain's CDR3 is CASSPRDRASEAFF. The CDR3 nucleotides are TGTGCCAGCAGCCCCAGAGACAGGGCTTCTGAAGCTTTCTTT.

This rearrangement joins TRBV4-2 to TRBJ2-7, with D possibly matching TRBD1 (5 bases). The CDR3 has 16 residues. Germline V lookup: CDR1 LGHNA, CDR2 YNFKEQ. V shed 4 bases and J shed 2 bases, with 18 bases lying between them. This chain's CDR3 is CASSPTVGSNPYEQYF. CDR3 in DNA: TGTGCCAGCAGCCCGACAGTAGGCAGTAACCCCTACGAGCAGTACTTC.

In regard to this clonotype: Here the CDR3 omits its conserved ending phenylalanine or tryptophan, so a read error is the likely source. The V and J genes are TRBV25-1 and TRBJ2-2; D may be TRBD2 (5 bases). This CDR3 comprises 15 residues. Germline assignment: CDR1 MGHDK and CDR2 SYGVNS. The V and J ends lost 7 bases and 6 bases respectively, with 18 bases between them. As DNA, the CDR3 is TGTGCCAGCACTAGCCCAAACCTGGGCGCCGGGGAGCTGTTTTCT. Protein sequence: CASTSPNLGAGELFS.

This rearrangement joins TRBV6-5 to TRBJ2-7, with TRBD2 matching over 7 bases. Per germline, CDR1 MNHEY and CDR2 SVGAGI. CDR3 length: 12 residues. V gave up 6 bases and J gave up 3 bases; unmatched junction bases: 2. CDR3 sequence (DNA): TGTGCCAGCAGGGCTAGCGGCTACGAGCAGTACTTC. Translating it yields CASRASGYEQYF.

The table lists this clonotype with a few counts. The chain joins TRBV28 to TRBJ2-5; a weak D match, TRBD2 (7 bases). The CDR3 totals 15 residues. Germline-derived CDR1 and CDR2 are MDHEN and SYDVKM. Trimming stripped 0 bases from V and 4 bases from J, with 12 bases between. CDR3 sequence: CASSLWGGGGETQYF. CDR3 DNA sequence: TGTGCCAGCAGTTTATGGGGGGGAGGGGGAGAGACCCAGTACTTC.

In its sample, this clonotype was seen many times. A much larger clone differs from this one at a single base, so this may be a read error. The V and J genes are TRBV11-2 and TRBJ1-5; tentatively, D is TRBD1 (6 bases). The CDR3 covers 14 residues. Deletions cut 1 base from V and 3 bases from J, with 7 bases between. From germline, CDR1 is SGHAT and CDR2 FQNNGV. The CDR3 DNA reads as TGTGCCAGCAGCTTAGGACAGGCCAATCAGCCCCAGCATTTT. Encoded protein: CASSLGQANQPQHF.

The rearrangement links TRBV20-1 to TRBJ2-7; tentatively, D is TRBD1 (6 bases). Germline V gene data show CDR1 as DFQATT and CDR2 as SNEGSKA (reference sequence). This CDR3 is 14 amino acids long. The V end lost 5 bases, the J end lost 5 bases, and 19 bases lay between the germline ends. The CDR3 here is CSAEPTNRDHEQYF. CDR3 nucleotide sequence: TGCAGTGCTGAACCGACCAACAGGGACCACGAGCAGTACTTC.

This clonotype was picked up many times. The chain uses TRBV7-8 and TRBJ1-2; 8 bases are shared with TRBD1. Germline loops: CDR1 SGHVS, CDR2 FQNEAQ. The junction had 6 bases not matched to a gene; V was cut back by 2 bases and J by 7 bases. There are 14 residues in the CDR3. CDR3 DNA: TGTGCCAGCAGCTTATCGCAGGGGGCGCGTGGCTACACCTTC. It encodes CASSLSQGARGYTF.

This clonotype was seen many times. The chain combines TRBV7-3 with TRBJ2-1; 9 positions match TRBD1. Germline V gene lookup returns CDR1 SGHTA and CDR2 FQGTGA. V was clipped by 2 bases and J by 4 bases; unmatched bases: 6. The CDR3 has 16 residues. CDR3 sequence (DNA): TGTGCCAGCAGCTTAGGTTATGGACAGGGGTACAATGAGCAGTTCTTC. Translating gives CASSLGYGQGYNEQFF.

There are a few counts of this clonotype. This chain connects TRBV15 to TRBJ1-1; perhaps TRBD1 as D (5 bases). The CDR3 has 14 amino acids. Germline CDR1 LNHNV, CDR2 YYDKDF (reference sequence). V was shortened by 3 bases and J by 3 bases, with 11 bases between the two germline ends. The CDR3 region is CATSSAGRDTEAFF. The CDR3 region has the DNA TGTGCCACCAGCAGTGCAGGGCGGGACACTGAAGCTTTCTTT.

The V and J genes are TRBV19 and TRBJ1-1, with D maybe TRBD1 (5 bases). V lost 4 bases, J lost 5 bases, and 14 bases lay in between. The CDR3 loop spans 14 amino acids. In germline, CDR1 is LNHDA, CDR2 SQIVND (reference sequence). The CDR3 spells CASSRGEGGTEAFF. CDR3 coding DNA: TGTGCCAGTAGTAGAGGGGAGGGCGGGACTGAAGCTTTCTTT.

This clonotype turned up a few times. CDR3 DNA sequence: TGTGCCAGCAGTGACTCGTGGACTAGCGAAATCGATACGCAGTATTTT. Amino acid sequence: CASSDSWTSEIDTQYF. The chain carries TRBV6-4 and TRBJ2-3, with 9 bases fitting TRBD2. Germline V gives CDR1 MRHNA, CDR2 SNTAGT. This CDR3 has 16 amino acids. Unmatched junction bases numbered 7, after V lost 0 bases and J lost 6 bases.

The V gene is TRBV20-1, the J gene TRBJ2-1, with D tentatively TRBD2 (7 bases). The germline CDR1 and CDR2 sequences are DFQATT and SNEGSKA (reference sequence). The CDR3 is 12 residues long. Trimming shortened V by 5 bases and J by 9 bases, and 14 bases separated the two germline ends. The CDR3 nucleotides read TGCAGTGCTGTAAACGGGGGGCGTGAGCAGTTCTTC. Its protein product is CSAVNGGREQFF.

This clonotype was seen repeatedly, ten times or more. The V call is TRBV7-8, the J call TRBJ2-7; D ambiguous. Trimming removed 1 base from V and 7 bases from J, with 5 bases in between. This CDR3 contains 11 residues. Germline V CDR1 and CDR2: SGHVS, FQNEAQ. The CDR3 sequence is CASSLDWEQYF. The DNA for the CDR3 is TGTGCCAGCAGCTTAGACTGGGAGCAGTACTTC. Supplemented by reference TRBV7-8 and TRBJ2-7, the full variable domain reads GAGVSQSPRYKVAKRGQDVALRCDPISGHVSLFWYQQALGQGPEFLTYFQNEAQLDKSGLPSDRFFAERPEGSVSTLKIQRTQQEDSAVYLCASSLDWEQYFGPGTRLTVT.

Only a few counts were recorded for this clonotype. V is TRBV19 and J is TRBJ2-7; 10 positions match TRBD2. The length of the CDR3 is 15 residues. In germline, CDR1 is LNHDA, CDR2 SQIVND (reference sequence). V shed 1 base, J shed 3 bases, and the junction held 3 bases outside the gene matches. The CDR3 loop reads CASSIAASGSYEQYF. The CDR3 nucleotides are TGTGCCAGTAGTATAGCGGCTAGCGGGAGCTACGAGCAGTACTTC.

In the case of this clonotype: Possible read error: a much larger clone is one base away. The chain recombines TRBV6-5 with TRBJ2-1; D gene ambiguous. CDR3 length equals 14 residues. V was pared by 0 bases and J by 9 bases, with 12 bases between. The germline V gene has CDR1 MNHEY and CDR2 SVGAGI. The CDR3 DNA is TGTGCCAGCAGTTACTCGTACCTGGTTGCTGAGCAGTTCTTC. Translated, it gives CASSYSYLVAEQFF.

This clonotype has just a few counts. The chain carries TRBV4-1 and TRBJ1-3, with 10 bases that match TRBD1. V lost 1 base to trimming and J lost 1 base; unmatched junction nucleotides: 1. The CDR3 extends over 16 amino acids. Germline CDR1 reads MGHRA; CDR2 reads YSYEKL. The CDR3: CASSQGGQGSGNTIYF. In nucleotides, the CDR3 is TGCGCCAGCAGCCAAGGGGGACAGGGGTCTGGAAACACCATATATTTT.

This clonotype has a count of ten or more. The CDR3 here is CASSLGEGFYGYTF. The DNA of the CDR3 is TGTGCCAGCAGCTTAGGCGAGGGGTTCTATGGCTACACCTTC. V and J are TRBV7-6 and TRBJ1-2; possibly TRBD1 for D (5 bases). The CDR3 has 14 residues. The germline CDR1 and CDR2 sequences are SGHVS and FNYEAQ. V was pared by 1 base and J by 4 bases, with 10 bases between.

This chain joins TRBV20-1 and TRBJ2-7; the D call may be TRBD1 or TRBD2 (6 bases each). In germline, CDR1 is DFQATT, CDR2 SNEGSKA (reference sequence). The CDR3 consists of 12 residues. With 6 bases removed from V and 4 bases from J, the gap between germline ends came to 13 bases. CDR3 DNA sequence: TGCAGTGCGGGGGCGGGGATATACGAGCAGTACTTC. Encoded protein: CSAGAGIYEQYF.

This clonotype has ten or more counts. V gene TRBV7-9 combines with J gene TRBJ2-7, with a weak D call TRBD1 (5 bases). V was pared by 4 bases and J by 4 bases, with 11 bases between. The CDR3 has 13 residues. Germline values: CDR1 SEHNR, CDR2 FQNEAQ (reference sequence). CDR3 sequence reads: CASSSRASYEQYF. The CDR3 region has the DNA TGTGCCAGCAGCTCCAGGGCGTCGTACGAGCAGTACTTC.

This clonotype was observed a handful of times. V gene TRBV7-9 combines with J gene TRBJ2-6; D remains unclear. The CDR3 is made up of 16 amino acids. The germline V and J ends were trimmed by 2 bases and 4 bases, with 12 bases remaining between them. Germline CDR1 reads SEHNR; CDR2 reads FQNEAQ (reference sequence). This CDR3 reads CASSLILTRGANVLTF. DNA for the CDR3: TGTGCCAGCAGCTTAATTCTCACGCGGGGGGCCAACGTCCTGACTTTC.

The chain carries TRBV4-1 and TRBJ1-5; D unclear. Trimming pared 1 base from V and 1 base from J, leaving 8 bases between. The V gene's germline CDR1 is MGHRA and CDR2 YSYEKL. This CDR3 has 15 amino acids. The CDR3 spells CASSQGRSSNQPQHF. For the CDR3, the DNA is TGCGCCAGCAGCCAAGGACGGTCCAGCAATCAGCCCCAGCATTTT.

Turning to this clonotype: The CDR3 does not end in the conserved phenylalanine or tryptophan, so this is likely a read error. This CDR3 is CASSLEAGGDADTQYS. Here the CDR3 DNA reads TGTGCCAGCAGCTTAGAGGCAGGGGGCGACGCAGATACGCAGTATTCT. The chain combines TRBV7-4 with TRBJ2-3, with 8 nucleotides matching TRBD1. V lost 1 base, J lost 4 bases, and 7 bases stayed unmatched. Germline values: CDR1 SGHVT, CDR2 SQSDAQ. This CDR3 has 16 amino acids.

CDR3 loop: CASSDRVGAENTEAFF. The DNA of the CDR3 is TGCGCCAGCAGCGACAGGGTTGGGGCCGAGAACACTGAAGCTTTCTTT. The chain uses TRBV5-1 and TRBJ1-1, with 7 bases matching TRBD1. CDR1 is SGHRS and CDR2 is YFSETQ in the germline V gene. Germline trimming cut 4 bases from V and 1 base from J; bases unmatched to any gene: 10. CDR3 length: 16 amino acids.

This clonotype was counted only a few times. This chain joins TRBV12-3 or TRBV12-4 and TRBJ1-4, with 9 bases matching TRBD1. V was clipped by 6 bases and J by 7 bases; unmatched bases: 6. CDR3 length equals 14 residues. The CDR3 is CASRYRGRGEKLFF. For the CDR3, the DNA is TGTGCCAGCAGATACAGGGGGCGGGGTGAAAAACTGTTTTTT.

The sample holds a few counts of this clonotype. V and J are TRBV29-1 and TRBJ2-7; 8 positions agree with TRBD1. With 4 bases clipped from V and 1 base from J, the junction kept 3 bases outside the gene matches. This CDR3 has 13 residues. Looked up from germline, CDR1 is SQVTM and CDR2 is ANQGSEA. The CDR3 region is CSVGDRLSYEQYF. Here the CDR3 DNA reads TGCAGCGTTGGGGACAGGCTATCCTACGAGCAGTACTTC.